This paragraph covers one TCR beta chain sequence. This record belongs to a study of blood T cell repertoires in COVID-19. For the study at large: Researchers got acute and convalescent COVID-19 samples from the United States, Italy and Spain.

Adults between about 18 and 95 years of age took part from 20 to 25 US areas. Cohorts were assigned according to the clinical history that participants reported. Recovered status applied to Cohort 3 donors who had two consecutive negative PCRs. It also applied to those with clearance or with symptom resolution. The repertoire was sequenced with immunoSEQ multiplex PCR; TCRdb's copy has only in-frame clones and lacks some. The table has hundreds of thousands of clones, around nine tenths seen once. CDR1 and CDR2 from the germline V gene are KGHDR and SFDVKD. This CDR3 comprises 14 residues. Trimming removed 1 base from V and 8 bases from J, with 13 bases in between.

This sequence joins TRBV24-1 and TRBJ1-2, with TRBD1 as a possible D gene (6 bases). Sequenced sample: PBMCs or T cells enriched from blood (not recorded which). The sequence derives from a woman aged 25 to 39 who had recovered from COVID-19. The CDR3 nucleotides read TGTGCCACCAGTGATTTCACGGACAGTTCAGGCTACACCTTC. Translating gives CATSDFTDSSGYTF.